The 18 T cell receptor beta chains reported below all come from one sample, sequenced in a study of Ad26.COV2.S vaccination and SARS-CoV-2 variants. Only in-frame clones appear in the TCRdb table, and some are missing; sequencing was by immunoSEQ multiplex PCR. The sample gives 350,000 to 500,000 clones, around nine tenths of which show up once; 12% is in the top ten. Treatment: roughly 18 received Ad26.COV2.S at low or high dose, single or two shots; a few received placebo; per-sample allocation not given. The samples date from day 63 after the first vaccine or placebo injection. Sequences were derived from peripheral blood, sampled in a trial of Ad26.COV2.S vaccine versus placebo. The receptor source for this set is a person aged 18-65 years who received the Ad26.COV2.S COVID-19 vaccine or a placebo.

This clone was recorded only once. The chain links TRBV4-1 to TRBJ2-7; 10 nucleotides match TRBD2. V lost 1 base to trimming and J lost 4 bases; unmatched junction nucleotides: 4. Germline CDR1 reads MGHRA; CDR2 reads YSYEKL. The CDR3 consists of 15 residues. In DNA, the CDR3 is TGCGCCAGCAGCCAAGTACTAGCGGGAAGGTACGAGCAGTACTTC. It yields the protein CASSQVLAGRYEQYF.

The chain combines TRBV11-2 with TRBJ1-1; D not certain. This CDR3 is 12 amino acids long. Trimming pared 6 bases from V and 8 bases from J, leaving 13 bases between. The V gene's germline CDR1 is SGHAT and CDR2 FQNNGV. The CDR3 loop reads CASSIRTVEAFF. The CDR3 region has the DNA TGTGCCAGCAGTATAAGGACGGTGGAAGCTTTCTTT.

The V call is TRBV6-2 or TRBV6-3, the J call TRBJ1-5, with no clear D. Germline loops: CDR1 MNHEY, CDR2 SVGEGT. CDR3 size: 18 residues. The V gene lost 2 bases and the J gene lost 0 bases, with 17 bases spanning the gap. Written as DNA, the CDR3 is TGTGCCAGCAGTTACACCGACACTCGGGGTGGTAGCAATCAGCCCCAGCATTTT. It is translated as CASSYTDTRGGSNQPQHF.

The rearrangement joins TRBV29-1 to TRBJ2-3, with 9 bases fitting TRBD1. The CDR3 covers 15 residues. CDR1 is SQVTM and CDR2 is ANQGSEA in the germline V gene. The junction had 13 bases not matched to a gene; V was cut back by 8 bases and J by 4 bases. CDR3 loop: CSTLGDREGSDTQYF. The CDR3 region has the DNA TGCAGCACCCTGGGGGACAGGGAAGGGTCAGATACGCAGTATTTT.

This chain joins TRBV5-1 and TRBJ2-2, with 8 nucleotides matching TRBD2. The germline V gene encodes CDR1 SGHRS and CDR2 YFSETQ. The CDR3 has 16 amino acids. V lost 6 bases to trimming and J lost 2 bases; unmatched junction nucleotides: 9. CDR3 coding DNA: TGCGCCAGCACCCATCGGACTAGCTCAAACACCGGGGAGCTGTTTTTT. This gives the protein CASTHRTSSNTGELFF.

The chain recombines TRBV15 with TRBJ2-2; 10 nucleotides align to TRBD2. The V gene's germline CDR1 is LNHNV and CDR2 YYDKDF (reference sequence). The CDR3 contains 17 residues. After removal of 4 bases from V and 6 bases from J, the junction contained 11 bases not matched to a gene. CDR3 in DNA: TGTGCCACCAGCACCTTAGCGGGAGGCTCACCTTCCGGGGAGCTGTTTTTT. Its protein product is CATSTLAGGSPSGELFF.

This clone appeared a single time. The V and J genes are TRBV5-1 and TRBJ2-3; TRBD1 or TRBD2 may be the D gene (7 bases each). The CDR3 is 14 amino acids. The germline V gene encodes CDR1 SGHRS and CDR2 YFSETQ. Trimming pared 5 bases from V and 6 bases from J, leaving 16 bases between. The CDR3 DNA follows: TGCGCCAGCAGGGAGACAGGGAGGGTGGATACGCAGTATTTT. Its translation: CASRETGRVDTQYF.

The V and J genes are TRBV19 and TRBJ1-1; D may be TRBD1 (5 bases). Trimming left V 3 bases short and J 0 bases short, with 14 bases between. This CDR3 has 16 amino acids. Germline V gives CDR1 LNHDA, CDR2 SQIVND (reference sequence). Here the CDR3 DNA reads TGTGCCAGTAGTATTTCAGGGATAGGCATGAACACTGAAGCTTTCTTT. Residues: CASSISGIGMNTEAFF.

The chain links TRBV7-8 to TRBJ2-7, with D tentatively TRBD2 (6 bases). Germline values: CDR1 SGHVS, CDR2 FQNEAQ. This CDR3 comprises 14 residues. The V gene lost 5 bases and the J gene lost 5 bases, with 16 bases spanning the gap. The CDR3 nucleotides read TGTGCCAGCAGCCAGGTGCCGGGGGTCCACGAGCAGTACTTC. Amino acid sequence: CASSQVPGVHEQYF.

The CDR3 coding sequence is TGTGCCAGCAGTCTAGAGAGAGGATATGGCTACACCTTC. Translating gives CASSLERGYGYTF. The rearrangement joins TRBV6-5 to TRBJ1-2, with D hard to call. Germline V gene sequence: CDR1 MNHEY, CDR2 SVGAGI. CDR3 length: 13 amino acids. V was shortened by 5 bases and J by 5 bases, with 12 bases between the two germline ends.

The gene calls are TRBV20-1 and TRBJ1-1; D gene uncertain. V was clipped by 5 bases and J by 11 bases, with 15 bases between them. Germline V CDR1 and CDR2: DFQATT, SNEGSKA (reference sequence). CDR3 length: 11 residues. Here the CDR3 DNA reads TGCAGTGCTCTTTCCCCTCCGAGGGCTTTCTTT. As protein: CSALSPPRAFF.

V gene TRBV30 combines with J gene TRBJ2-1; 12 nucleotides match TRBD2. Germline V gene data show CDR1 as GTSNPN and CDR2 as SVGIG (reference sequence). After removal of 5 bases from V and 4 bases from J, the junction contained 6 bases not matched to a gene. The CDR3 sequence is 15 residues long. CDR3 protein: CAWVLAGGGYNEQFF. For the CDR3, the DNA is TGTGCCTGGGTACTAGCGGGAGGCGGGTACAATGAGCAGTTCTTC.

This clone occurred once. V gene TRBV3-1 (or the pseudogene TRBV3-2) combines with J gene TRBJ2-1; perhaps TRBD2 as D (6 bases). CDR3 length: 15 residues. The V end lost 0 bases, the J end lost 2 bases, and 8 bases lay between the germline ends. The V gene's germline CDR1 is LGHDT and CDR2 YNNKEL (reference sequence). CDR3 residues: CASSQELAPYNEQFF. For the CDR3, the DNA is TGTGCCAGCAGCCAAGAACTAGCCCCCTACAATGAGCAGTTCTTC.

The rearrangement uses TRBV9 and TRBJ1-5, with TRBD1 identical over 8 bases. With 4 bases clipped from V and 4 bases from J, the junction kept 4 bases outside the gene matches. Germline CDR1 is SGDLS and CDR2 is YYNGEE. The CDR3 sequence is 14 residues long. The CDR3 sequence: CASSPTGVNQPQHF. CDR3 bases: TGTGCCAGCAGCCCGACAGGGGTGAATCAGCCCCAGCATTTT.

This chain joins TRBV28 and TRBJ2-7; TRBD1 aligns across 7 bases. This CDR3 region has 16 residues. The germline gives CDR1 MDHEN, CDR2 SYDVKM. V gave up 7 bases and J gave up 6 bases; unmatched junction bases: 18. In DNA, the CDR3 is TGTGCCAGCAACCCCAATCCATTTGGGACAGACGTCGAGCAGTACTTC. This gives the protein CASNPNPFGTDVEQYF. Using reference TRBV28 and TRBJ2-7 for the parts outside the CDR3, the full variable domain is DVKVTQSSRYLVKRTGEKVFLECVQDMDHENMFWYRQDPGLGLRLIYFSYDVKMKEKGDIPEGYSVSREKKERFSLILESASTNQTSMYLCASNPNPFGTDVEQYFGPGTRLTVT.

The rearrangement links TRBV30 to TRBJ2-7; D possibly corresponds to TRBD2 (7 bases). Trimming pared 0 bases from V and 6 bases from J, leaving 15 bases between. The CDR3 totals 14 residues. CDR1 is GTSNPN, CDR2 SVGIG, per germline (reference sequence). The CDR3 bases are TGTGCCTGGAGTGTACTGGGGGGGGCGTCCGAGCAGTACTTC. It yields the protein CAWSVLGGASEQYF.

The chain links TRBV6-5 to TRBJ1-5; D ambiguous. V lost 0 bases, J lost 7 bases, and 13 bases lay in between. Germline V CDR1 and CDR2: MNHEY, SVGAGI. CDR3 length equals 15 residues. Written as DNA, the CDR3 is TGTGCCAGCAGTTACTCGACCATGGGAGGACAGCCCCAGCATTTT. This gives the protein CASSYSTMGGQPQHF.

In this sample, this clone turned up a few times. The chain is built from TRBV7-3 and TRBJ2-1; 9 bases are shared with TRBD2. The CDR3 runs 14 residues. Germline V gene sequence: CDR1 SGHTA, CDR2 FQGTGA. V was pared by 6 bases and J by 4 bases, with 4 bases of the junction left unmatched. DNA of the CDR3: TGTGCCAGCAGTAGACTAGCGGAATACAATGAGCAGTTCTTC. This gives the protein CASSRLAEYNEQFF.